This TCR beta chain was captured in a study of response to subunit inactivated influenza vaccine. Study results and limitations: It was suggested by the authors that few new T cells are recruited by each seasonal influenza vaccination.

TCRdb processed the RT-PCR reads anew with MiXCR; each CDR3 protein has one entry. The sample holds 560,000 or so distinct CDR3 sequences; 6% to 9% are singletons and the top ten take 10% to 15%. There are a few counts of this clonotype. The antigen is not known. V was shortened by 2 bases and J by 7 bases, with 13 bases between the two germline ends. Germline CDR1 and CDR2: SGHRS and YFSETQ. The CDR3 consists of 14 residues. V usage is TRBV5-1 and J usage is TRBJ2-1; D possibly corresponds to TRBD2 (6 bases). The specimen was PBMCs from blood, collected 23 months after vaccination. This TCR was recovered from a man between 50 and 69 years old who received an inactivated influenza vaccine. The CDR3 coding sequence is TGCGCCAGCAGCTTAAGGGACTTAGGGAATGAGCAGTTCTTC. This gives the protein CASSLRDLGNEQFF.